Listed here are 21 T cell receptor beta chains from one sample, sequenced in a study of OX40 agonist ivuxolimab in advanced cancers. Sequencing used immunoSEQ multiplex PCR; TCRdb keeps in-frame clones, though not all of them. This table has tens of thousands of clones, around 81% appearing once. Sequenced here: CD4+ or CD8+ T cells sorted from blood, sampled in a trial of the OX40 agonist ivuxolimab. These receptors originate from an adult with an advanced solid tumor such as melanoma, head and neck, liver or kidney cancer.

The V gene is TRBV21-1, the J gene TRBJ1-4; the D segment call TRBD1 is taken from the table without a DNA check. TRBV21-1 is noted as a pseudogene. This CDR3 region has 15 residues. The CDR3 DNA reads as TGTGCCAGCAGCACGGCCGGGACAGGGTGGGGGAAACTGTTTTTT. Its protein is CASSTAGTGWGKLFF.

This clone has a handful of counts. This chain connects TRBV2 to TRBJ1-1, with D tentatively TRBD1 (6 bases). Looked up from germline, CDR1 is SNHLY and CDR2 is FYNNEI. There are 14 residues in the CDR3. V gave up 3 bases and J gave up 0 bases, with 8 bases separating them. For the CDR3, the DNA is TGTGCCAGCAGTGACGACAGGATGAACACTGAAGCTTTCTTT. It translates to CASSDDRMNTEAFF.

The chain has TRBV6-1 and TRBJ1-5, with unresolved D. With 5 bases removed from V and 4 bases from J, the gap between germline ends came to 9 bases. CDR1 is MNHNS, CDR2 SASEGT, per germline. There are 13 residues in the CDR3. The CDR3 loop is CASSQEENQPQHF. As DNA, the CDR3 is TGTGCCAGCAGTCAGGAAGAAAATCAGCCCCAGCATTTT.

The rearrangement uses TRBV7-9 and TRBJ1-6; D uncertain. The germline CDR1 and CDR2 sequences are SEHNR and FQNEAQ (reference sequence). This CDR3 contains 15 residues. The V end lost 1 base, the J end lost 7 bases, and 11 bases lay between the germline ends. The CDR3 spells CASSLETGSNSPLHF. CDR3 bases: TGTGCCAGCAGCTTAGAAACGGGGTCCAATTCACCCCTCCACTTT.

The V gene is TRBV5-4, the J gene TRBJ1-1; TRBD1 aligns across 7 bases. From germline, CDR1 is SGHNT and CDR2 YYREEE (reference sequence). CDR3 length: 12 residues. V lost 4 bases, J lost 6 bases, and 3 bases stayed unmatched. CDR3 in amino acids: CASSVDRAEAFF. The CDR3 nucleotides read TGTGCCAGCAGCGTAGACAGGGCTGAAGCTTTCTTT.

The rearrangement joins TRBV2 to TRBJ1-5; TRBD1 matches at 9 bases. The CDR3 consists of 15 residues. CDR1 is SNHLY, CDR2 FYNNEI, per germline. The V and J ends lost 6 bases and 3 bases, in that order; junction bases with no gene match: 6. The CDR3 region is CASRKQGAPNQPQHF. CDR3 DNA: TGTGCCAGCAGGAAACAGGGGGCCCCCAATCAGCCCCAGCATTTT. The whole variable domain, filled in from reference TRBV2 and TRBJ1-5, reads EPEVTQTPSHQVTQMGQEVILRCVPISNHLYFYWYRQILGQKVEFLVSFYNNEISEKSEIFDDQFSVERPDGSNFTLKIRSTKLEDSAMYFCASRKQGAPNQPQHFGDGTRLSIL.

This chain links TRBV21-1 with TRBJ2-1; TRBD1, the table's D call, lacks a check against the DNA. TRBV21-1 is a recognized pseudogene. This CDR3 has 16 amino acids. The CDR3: CASSTFRGLSYNEQFF. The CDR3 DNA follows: TGTGCCAGCAGCACTTTCAGGGGGTTGTCCTACAATGAGCAGTTCTTC.

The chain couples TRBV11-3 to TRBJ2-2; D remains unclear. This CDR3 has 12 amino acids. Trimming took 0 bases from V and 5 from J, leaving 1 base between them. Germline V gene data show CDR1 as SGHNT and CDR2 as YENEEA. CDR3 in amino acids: CASSLETGELFF. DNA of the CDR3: TGTGCCAGCAGCTTAGAGACCGGGGAGCTGTTTTTT.

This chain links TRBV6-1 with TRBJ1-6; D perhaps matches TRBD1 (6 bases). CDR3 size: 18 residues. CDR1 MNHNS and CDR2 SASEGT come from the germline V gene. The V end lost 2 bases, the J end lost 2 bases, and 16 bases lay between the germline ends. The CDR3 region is CASSELGAWVPYNSPLHF. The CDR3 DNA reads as TGTGCCAGCAGTGAACTGGGGGCGTGGGTGCCCTATAATTCACCCCTCCACTTT.

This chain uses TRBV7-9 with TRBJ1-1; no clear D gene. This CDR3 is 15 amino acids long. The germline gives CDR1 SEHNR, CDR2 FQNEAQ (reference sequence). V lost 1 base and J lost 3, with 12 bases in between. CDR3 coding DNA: TGTGCCAGCAGCTTAGGGGTAGGCTGGGACACTGAAGCTTTCTTT. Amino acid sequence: CASSLGVGWDTEAFF.

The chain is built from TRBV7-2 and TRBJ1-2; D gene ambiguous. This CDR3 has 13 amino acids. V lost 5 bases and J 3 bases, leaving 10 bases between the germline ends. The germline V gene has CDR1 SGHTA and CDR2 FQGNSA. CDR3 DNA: TGTGCCAGCAGCCTAAGTATTGACTATGGCTACACCTTC. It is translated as CASSLSIDYGYTF.

Here the CDR3 DNA reads TGTGCCAGCAGCCGGACAGGGCCCCCAGATACGCAGTATTTT. Amino acids: CASSRTGPPDTQYF. The chain couples TRBV5-4 to TRBJ2-3; TRBD1 matches at 8 bases. The CDR3 extends over 14 amino acids. Germline CDR1 is SGHNT and CDR2 is YYREEE (reference sequence). The V and J ends lost 4 bases and 4 bases, in that order; junction bases with no gene match: 5.

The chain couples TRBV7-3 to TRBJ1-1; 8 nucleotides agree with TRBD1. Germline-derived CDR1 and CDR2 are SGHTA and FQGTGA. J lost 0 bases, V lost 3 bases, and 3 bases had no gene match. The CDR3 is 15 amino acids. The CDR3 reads CASSLDRAVNTEAFF. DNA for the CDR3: TGTGCCAGCAGCTTGGACAGGGCTGTGAACACTGAAGCTTTCTTT. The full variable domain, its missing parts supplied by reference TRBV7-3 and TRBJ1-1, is GAGVSQTPSNKVTEKGKYVELRCDPISGHTALYWYRQSLGQGPEFLIYFQGTGAADDSGLPNDRFFAVRPEGSVSTLKIQRTERGDSAVYLCASSLDRAVNTEAFFGQGTRLTVV.

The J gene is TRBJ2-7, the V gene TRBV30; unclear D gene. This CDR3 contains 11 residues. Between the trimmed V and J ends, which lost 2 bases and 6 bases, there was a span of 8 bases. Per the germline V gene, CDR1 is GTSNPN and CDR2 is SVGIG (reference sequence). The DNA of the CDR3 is TGTGCCTGGAGTAGTAGGTTCGAGCAGTACTTC. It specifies CAWSSRFEQYF. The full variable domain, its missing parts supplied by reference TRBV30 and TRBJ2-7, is SQTIHQWPATLVQPVGSPLSLECTVEGTSNPNLYWYRQAAGRGLQLLFYSVGIGQISSEVPQNLSASRPQDRQFILSSKKLLLSDSGFYLCAWSSRFEQYFGPGTRLTVT.

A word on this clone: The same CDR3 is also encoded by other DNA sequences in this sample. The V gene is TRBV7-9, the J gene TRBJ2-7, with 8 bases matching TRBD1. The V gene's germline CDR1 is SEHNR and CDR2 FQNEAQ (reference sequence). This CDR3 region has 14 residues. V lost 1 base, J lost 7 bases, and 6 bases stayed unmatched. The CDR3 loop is CASSLGTGSLEQYF. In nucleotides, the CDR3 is TGTGCCAGCAGCTTAGGGACAGGGTCCTTAGAGCAGTACTTC.

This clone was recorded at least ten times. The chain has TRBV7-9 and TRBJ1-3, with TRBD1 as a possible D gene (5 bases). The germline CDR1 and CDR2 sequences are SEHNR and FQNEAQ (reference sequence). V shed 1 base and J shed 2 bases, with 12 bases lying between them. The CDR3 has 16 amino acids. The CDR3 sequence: CASSLGVSGTGNTIYF. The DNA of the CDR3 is TGTGCCAGCAGCTTAGGGGTATCAGGGACTGGAAACACCATATATTTT.

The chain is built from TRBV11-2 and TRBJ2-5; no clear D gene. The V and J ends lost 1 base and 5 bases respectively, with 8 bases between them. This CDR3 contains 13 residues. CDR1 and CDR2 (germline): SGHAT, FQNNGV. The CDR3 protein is CASSLGGRETQYF. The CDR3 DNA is TGTGCCAGCAGCTTAGGGGGTCGGGAGACCCAGTACTTC. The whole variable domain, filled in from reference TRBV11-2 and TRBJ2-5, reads EAGVAQSPRYKIIEKRQSVAFWCNPISGHATLYWYQQILGQGPKLLIQFQNNGVVDDSQLPKDRFSAERLKGVDSTLKIQPAKLEDSAVYLCASSLGGRETQYFGPGTRLLVL.

In DNA, the CDR3 is TGTGCCAGCAGGCGAGGGGATGAAGCTTTCTTT. This sequence encodes CASRRGDEAFF. This chain joins TRBV25-1 and TRBJ1-1, with D possibly being TRBD1 (5 bases). The CDR3 extends over 11 amino acids. Germline V gene sequence: CDR1 MGHDK, CDR2 SYGVNS. V lost 6 bases and J 7 bases, leaving 9 bases between the germline ends.

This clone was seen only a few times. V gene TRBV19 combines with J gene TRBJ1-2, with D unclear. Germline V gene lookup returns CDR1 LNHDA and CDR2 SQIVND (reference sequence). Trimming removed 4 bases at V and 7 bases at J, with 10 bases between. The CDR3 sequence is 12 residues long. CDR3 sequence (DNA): TGTGCCAGTAGTAATTTGGGTGGTGGCTACACCTTC. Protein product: CASSNLGGGYTF.

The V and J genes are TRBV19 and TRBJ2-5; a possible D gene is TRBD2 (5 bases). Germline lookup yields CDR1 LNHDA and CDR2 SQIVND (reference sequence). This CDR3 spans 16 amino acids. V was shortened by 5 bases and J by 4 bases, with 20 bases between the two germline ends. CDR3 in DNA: TGTGCCAGTAGTCCGCAGAGAGAGGTCGGAGGAGAGACCCAGTACTTC. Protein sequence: CASSPQREVGGETQYF.

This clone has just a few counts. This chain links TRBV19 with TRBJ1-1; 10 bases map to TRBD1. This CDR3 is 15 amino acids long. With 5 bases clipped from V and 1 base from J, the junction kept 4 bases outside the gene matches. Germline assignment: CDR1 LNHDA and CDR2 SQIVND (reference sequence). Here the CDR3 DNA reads TGTGCCAGTAGTCCGGGACAGGGGTGGAACACTGAAGCTTTCTTT. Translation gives CASSPGQGWNTEAFF.